These T cell receptor beta chains were read from a single sample in a study of vaccination effects on CD4 cells after COVID-19. No cognate antigen is known for these TCRs. Using immunoSEQ multiplex PCR, the repertoire was profiled, and TCRdb retains in-frame clones only, with some absent. This sample has about 70,000 clones, with 80% found just once. The sequencing used CD4+ T cells from PBMCs cultured with SARS-CoV-2 spike peptides, collected before COVID-19 vaccination. The receptor source for this set is a human donor who received a COVID-19 vaccine. Each CDR3 is given with its conserved first and last residue. D genes are given only for firm matches. Clone size is given for some rows only: seen once, a few or many times, or a class if the clone is expanded.

>.|TRBV28|TRBJ1-5|.
TGTGCCAGCAGTTTAACGACAGTCAATCAGCCCCAGCATTTT
CASSLTTVNQPQHF
>.|TRBV5-1|TRBJ2-5|.
TGCGCCAGCAGCTTGACGGTAGCGGCCATGGGAGGTCAAGAGACCCAGTACTTC
CASSLTVAAMGGQETQYF
>.|TRBV7-8|TRBJ1-6|few
TGTGCCAGCAGCTTATTGGATGGGTCGGGTTCACCCCTCCACTTT
CASSLLDGSGSPLHF
>TRBD1|TRBV28|TRBJ2-6|.
TGTGCCAGCAGCCCACCGCAGGGGGCGGTTGGGGCCAACGTCCTGACTTTC
CASSPPQGAVGANVLTF
>.|TRBV19|TRBJ1-4|few
TGTGCCAGTAGTGCCGGGGACCGAGGGGGAAAACTGTTTTTT
CASSAGDRGGKLFF
>.|TRBV9|TRBJ2-3|.
TGTGCCAGCAGCGTATACGGCAGCACAGATACGCAGTATTTT
CASSVYGSTDTQYF
>.|TRBV5-1|TRBJ1-4|.
TGCGCCAGCAGCTCCAGCTCAACTAATGAAAAACTGTTTTTT
CASSSSSTNEKLFF
>.|TRBV27|TRBJ2-3|.
TGTGCCAGCAGTTTCTCTGGGACAACGTCGTATAATACGCAGTATTTT
CASSFSGTTSYNTQYF
>.|TRBV19|TRBJ2-1|.
TGTGCCAGTAGTATAGTAAGGGCCGGTGAGCAGTTCTTC
CASSIVRAGEQFF
>.|TRBV20-1|TRBJ2-3|.
TGCAGTGCTAGTAATCCTCCGGTTGTTACGCAGTATTTT
CSASNPPVVTQYF
>TRBD1|TRBV11-2|TRBJ2-3|.
TGTGCCAGCAGCCTAACCCCGGGACAGAACACAGATACGCAGTATTTT
CASSLTPGQNTDTQYF
>.|TRBV7-9|TRBJ2-5|.
TGTGCCAGCAGCTTATGGGGCAAAGAGACCCAGTACTTC
CASSLWGKETQYF
>.|TRBV12-3/TRBV12-4|TRBJ1-5|.
TGTGCCAGCAGTTTGAGTCCCGGGCCCCAGCATTTT
CASSLSPGPQHF
>TRBD1|TRBV6-2/TRBV6-3|TRBJ2-3|.
TGTGCCAGCAGCGCCCCCGGGGGACAGGGGAGACCAGATACGCAGTATTTT
CASSAPGGQGRPDTQYF
>TRBD1|TRBV7-9|TRBJ2-3|once
TGTGCCAGCAGAAAACAGGGGGCGACAGATACGCAGTATTTT
CASRKQGATDTQYF
>.|TRBV10-1|TRBJ1-1|.
TGCGCCAGTGCATCGCGGGTGGGGACTGAAGCTTTCTTT
CASASRVGTEAFF
>.|TRBV27|TRBJ1-6|.
TGTGCCAGCAGTATCCTTCAGGGCAGCTATAATTCACCCCTCCACTTT
CASSILQGSYNSPLHF
>.|TRBV18|TRBJ1-1|.
TGTGCCAGCTCACCCTTAGGGGGGAACACTGAAGCTTTCTTT
CASSPLGGNTEAFF
>TRBD2|TRBV6-6|TRBJ2-2|.
TGTGCCAGCAGTCCTCTAGCGGGGGGTCACACCGGGGAGCTGTTTTTT
CASSPLAGGHTGELFF
>TRBD1|TRBV5-1|TRBJ1-1|once
TGCGCCAGCAGCTCCGGACAGGGATGGGACACTGAAGCTTTCTTT
CASSSGQGWDTEAFF
>.|TRBV28|TRBJ1-1|once
TGTGCCAGCGGGACCGGGACGCTTAACACTGAAGCTTTCTTT
CASGTGTLNTEAFF
>.|TRBV9|TRBJ2-1|.
TGTGCCAGCAGCCCTCGGGGGAACTACAATGAGCAGTTCTTC
CASSPRGNYNEQFF
>.|TRBV18|TRBJ1-2|.
TGTGCCAGCTCACCGACAGGCTCTACCTCTAACTATGGCTACACCTTC
CASSPTGSTSNYGYTF
>.|TRBV5-1|TRBJ2-3|once
TGCGCCAGCAGCTTGGCCAGGGGGGAAGATACGCAGTATTTT
CASSLARGEDTQYF
>TRBD2|TRBV18|TRBJ2-3|.
TGTGCCAGCTCACCCCTACCGAGGACTAGCGGGGGGGCAAGCACAGATACGCAGTATTTT
CASSPLPRTSGGASTDTQYF
>TRBD2|TRBV9|TRBJ2-3|.
TGTGCCAGCAGCGGGGGGAGGGGACCAAGCACAGATACGCAGTATTTT
CASSGGRGPSTDTQYF
>.|TRBV5-1|TRBJ2-2|.
TGCGCCAGCGGGCAGGGCGGGAACACCGGGGAGCTGTTTTTT
CASGQGGNTGELFF
>.|TRBV2|TRBJ1-5|.
TGTGCCAGCACTCCAGGAACAGCTAGCAATCAGCCCCAGCATTTT
CASTPGTASNQPQHF
>TRBD1|TRBV19|TRBJ2-3|.
TGTGCCAGTAGGAACCCGGGACAGGGGGCCGCAGATACGCAGTATTTT
CASRNPGQGAADTQYF
>.|TRBV10-3|TRBJ1-5|.
TGTGCCATCAATGGGGGTACCAATCAGCCCCAGCATTTT
CAINGGTNQPQHF
>TRBD2|TRBV5-6|TRBJ2-2|.
TGTGCCAGCAGGCCGGGACTATCCACCGGGGAGCTGTTTTTT
CASRPGLSTGELFF
>TRBD1|TRBV3-1/TRBV3-2|TRBJ1-2|.
TGTGCCAGCAGCCAAAGGCAGGACAGGGGCTACACCTTC
CASSQRQDRGYTF
>.|TRBV9|TRBJ2-6|.
TGTGCCAGCAGCGTAGTAAGGTCTGGGGCCAACGTCCTGACTTTC
CASSVVRSGANVLTF
>TRBD1|TRBV6-1|TRBJ2-5|.
TGTGCCAGCAGTGAGCCGACAGGGGGGGTAGAGACCCAGTACTTC
CASSEPTGGVETQYF
>TRBD1|TRBV5-6|TRBJ2-2|.
TGTGCCAGCAGCTTCCCATCCACAGGGGATAGCTCCGGGGAGCTGTTTTTT
CASSFPSTGDSSGELFF
>.|TRBV10-3|TRBJ2-1|.
TGTGCCATCAGTGGGCAGGATAGAAATGAGCAGTTCTTC
CAISGQDRNEQFF
>.|TRBV7-2|TRBJ1-6|.
TGTGCCAGCAGCTTCGACAGTCTGAATTCACCCCTCCACTTT
CASSFDSLNSPLHF
>.|TRBV6-4|TRBJ2-1|.
TGTGCCAGCAGTGATACAGGCCGGCCGGAGAATGAGCAGTTCTTC
CASSDTGRPENEQFF
>.|TRBV7-2|TRBJ2-2|.
TGTGCCAGCAGATACGACACGAACACCGGGGAGCTGTTTTTT
CASRYDTNTGELFF
>.|TRBV2|TRBJ1-2|.
TGTGCCAGCAGTGAACGGCAGCTCTATGGCTACACCTTC
CASSERQLYGYTF
>.|TRBV28|TRBJ1-6|.
TGTGCCAGCAGTAGCCCCAGGGGCGGGGGTTATAATTCACCCCTCCACTTT
CASSSPRGGGYNSPLHF
>TRBD2|TRBV14|TRBJ2-5|.
TGTGCCAGCAGCCAACTAGCGGGCGCCCTCGTAGAGACCCAGTACTTC
CASSQLAGALVETQYF
>.|TRBV7-8|TRBJ1-4|.
TGTGCCAGCAGCAAGTTGTTAGGAAAACTGTTTTTT
CASSKLLGKLFF